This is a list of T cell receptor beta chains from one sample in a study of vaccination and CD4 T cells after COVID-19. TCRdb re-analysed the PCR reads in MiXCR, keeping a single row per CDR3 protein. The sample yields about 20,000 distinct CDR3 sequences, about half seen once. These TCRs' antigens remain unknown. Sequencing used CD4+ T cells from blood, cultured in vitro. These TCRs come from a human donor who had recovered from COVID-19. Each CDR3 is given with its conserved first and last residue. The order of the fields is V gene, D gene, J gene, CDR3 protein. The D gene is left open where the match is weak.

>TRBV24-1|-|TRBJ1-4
CATSDFGEKLFF
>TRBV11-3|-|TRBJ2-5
CASSLDAEATQYF
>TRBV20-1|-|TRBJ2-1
CSAERRITGNEQFF
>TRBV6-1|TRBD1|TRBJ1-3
CASSRRTGIGNTIYF
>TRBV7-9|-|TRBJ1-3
CATRIGAGNTIYF
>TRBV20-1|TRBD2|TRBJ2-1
CSAPLLAGDEQFF
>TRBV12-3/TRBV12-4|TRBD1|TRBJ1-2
CASSFVGQGSGYTF
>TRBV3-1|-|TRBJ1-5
CASSQGGRNQHF
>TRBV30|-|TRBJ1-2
CVWSPDYSNYGYTF
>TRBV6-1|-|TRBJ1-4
CASSEGTLPNEKLFF
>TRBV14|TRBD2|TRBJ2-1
CASSQGRSGRLYNEQFF
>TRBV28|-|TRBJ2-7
CASLRRDPYEQYF
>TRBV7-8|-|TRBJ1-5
CASSFYGGYQPQHF
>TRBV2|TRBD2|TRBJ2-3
CASSEGDVVAGLTDTQYF
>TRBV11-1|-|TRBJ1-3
CASSSDGDSGNTIYF
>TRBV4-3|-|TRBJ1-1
CASSHPDGEAFF
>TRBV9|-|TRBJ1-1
CASSAQVYTEAFF
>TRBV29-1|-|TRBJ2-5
CSVRTVQETQYF
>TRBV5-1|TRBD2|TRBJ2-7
CASSPWTSGNYEQYF
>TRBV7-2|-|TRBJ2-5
CASSSIKGIQETQYF
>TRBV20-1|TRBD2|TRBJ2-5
CSAKEPTSGGYETQYF
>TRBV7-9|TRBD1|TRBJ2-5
CASSGGQGRETQYF
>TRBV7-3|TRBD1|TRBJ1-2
CASSPSTGTSGYTF
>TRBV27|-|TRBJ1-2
CASSPQGLGGYTF
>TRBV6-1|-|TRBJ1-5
CASSPPSVQNQPQHF
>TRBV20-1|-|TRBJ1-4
CSAGSGLELFF
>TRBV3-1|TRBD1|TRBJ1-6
CASSPYRQGNYNSPLHF
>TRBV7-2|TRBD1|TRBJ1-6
CASSPWDRPDSPLHF
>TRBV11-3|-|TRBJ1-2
CASSLARDRGYTF
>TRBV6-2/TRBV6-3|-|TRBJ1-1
CASSPGSMNTEAFF